Below are 19 T cell receptor beta chains sequenced from a single sample in a study of T cell repertoires in cytomegalovirus infection. TCRdb independently ran MiXCR on the reads; one entry per CDR3 protein. The table records approximately 190,000 distinct CDR3 sequences, approximately 9.7% of them present only once. The sequencing sample was made of PBMCs. The receptor set was obtained from a human donor in good health (CMV status not recorded). Some clones in this sample may be carry-over from other donors' samples.

This clonotype occurred a few times. This chain links TRBV7-2 with TRBJ2-7; no reliable D call. CDR1 SGHTA and CDR2 FQGNSA come from the germline V gene. Trimming removed 1 base from V and 4 bases from J, with 11 bases in between. There are 14 residues in the CDR3. The CDR3 loop is CASSLVLHLYEQYF. The CDR3 DNA is TGTGCCAGCAGCTTAGTGCTACACCTTTACGAGCAGTACTTC.

The rearrangement uses TRBV9 and TRBJ1-1; possible D gene TRBD1, 5 bases. The CDR3 runs to 14 residues. Germline CDR1 reads SGDLS; CDR2 reads YYNGEE. V was shortened by 0 bases and J by 11 bases, with 17 bases between the two germline ends. CDR3 coding DNA: TGTGCCAGCAGCGTAGCTAATGGTCGGGGCCCGGCTTTCTTT. Translating it yields CASSVANGRGPAFF.

This clonotype showed up just a few times. The chain combines TRBV29-1 with TRBJ1-1; D is unclear. V lost 2 bases and J lost 0, with 10 bases in between. The CDR3 extends over 14 amino acids. Germline values: CDR1 SQVTM, CDR2 ANQGSEA. CDR3 protein: CSVEWEVMNTEAFF. In DNA, the CDR3 is TGCAGCGTTGAATGGGAAGTCATGAACACTGAAGCTTTCTTT.

At least ten counts were recorded for this clonotype. The chain couples TRBV14 to TRBJ1-1; D call uncertain. The CDR3 is 12 amino acids. The germline V gene has CDR1 SGHDN and CDR2 FVKESK. Trimming took off 3 bases at V and 5 bases at J, with 7 bases between the two ends. The CDR3 spells CASSQLRTEAFF. As DNA, the CDR3 is TGTGCCAGCAGCCAGCTAAGGACTGAAGCTTTCTTT.

There are many counts of this clonotype. The chain links TRBV7-2 to TRBJ1-5; 8 bases agree with TRBD1. Germline trimming cut 5 bases from V and 5 bases from J; bases unmatched to any gene: 8. The germline V gene encodes CDR1 SGHTA and CDR2 FQGNSA. The CDR3 runs to 15 residues. The CDR3 DNA reads as TGTGCCAGCAGCACCCGGACAGGGCCGGATCAGCCCCAGCATTTT. Protein sequence: CASSTRTGPDQPQHF.

V and J are TRBV10-3 and TRBJ2-3; either TRBD1 or TRBD2 may fit D (6 bases each). The CDR3 is 15 residues long. In germline, CDR1 is ENHRY, CDR2 SYGVKD. The V gene lost 9 bases and the J gene lost 4 bases, with 20 bases spanning the gap. The CDR3 here is CAIWGAAGSADTQYF. The CDR3 DNA is TGTGCCATTTGGGGGGCTGCCGGGAGCGCAGATACGCAGTATTTT.

This clonotype was seen ten or more times. The chain uses TRBV20-1 and TRBJ2-2; perhaps TRBD1 as D (5 bases). V was pared by 6 bases and J by 6 bases, with 11 bases between. This CDR3 has 12 amino acids. Germline CDR1 DFQATT, CDR2 SNEGSKA (reference sequence). The CDR3 DNA follows: TGCAGTGCCCAGGGTGACGCCGGGGAGCTGTTTTTT. It translates to CSAQGDAGELFF.

The rearrangement uses TRBV6-6 and TRBJ1-4, with unresolved D. The CDR3 has 13 amino acids. Trimming removed 5 bases from V and 5 bases from J, with 9 bases in between. CDR1 is MNHNY and CDR2 is SVGAGI in the germline V gene (reference sequence). CDR3 DNA: TGTGCCAGCAGTCGGAGGGTCAATGAAAAACTGTTTTTT. It encodes CASSRRVNEKLFF.

This clonotype was observed many times. V gene TRBV7-2 combines with J gene TRBJ2-1; D call uncertain. CDR1 is SGHTA and CDR2 is FQGNSA in the germline V gene. CDR3 length: 15 residues. The V end was cut by 2 bases, the J end by 10 bases, with 18 bases between. CDR3 DNA sequence: TGTGCCAGCAGCTTACTCGTGTCGGTGGGGTTAGAGCAGTTCTTC. It is translated as CASSLLVSVGLEQFF. Full variable domain (rest looked up from reference TRBV7-2 and TRBJ2-1): GAGVSQSPSNKVTEKGKDVELRCDPISGHTALYWYRQSLGQGLEFLIYFQGNSAPDKSGLPSDRFSAERTGGSVSTLTIQRTQQEDSAVYLCASSLLVSVGLEQFFGPGTRLTVL.

The rearrangement joins TRBV20-1 to TRBJ2-3, with TRBD2 identical over 7 bases. Trimming took 5 bases from V and 5 from J; bases not matched to a gene: 7. The CDR3 is made up of 13 amino acids. The V gene's germline CDR1 is DFQATT and CDR2 SNEGSKA (reference sequence). This CDR3 reads CSAPGLVVDTQYF. The CDR3 nucleotides read TGCAGTGCTCCCGGACTAGTGGTAGATACGCAGTATTTT.

J is TRBJ2-1 and V is TRBV15, with 7 bases matching TRBD2. This CDR3 has 14 residues. The germline CDR1 and CDR2 sequences are LNHNV and YYDKDF (reference sequence). J was trimmed by 8 bases and V by 1 base; bases with no gene match: 5. Here the CDR3 reads CATSRGREMYEQFF. CDR3 nucleotides: TGTGCCACCAGCAGAGGGCGGGAGATGTATGAGCAGTTCTTC. The variable domain in full, completed from reference TRBV15 and TRBJ2-1, reads DAMVIQNPRYQVTQFGKPVTLSCSQTLNHNVMYWYQQKSSQAPKLLFHYYDKDFNNEADTPDNFQSRRPNTSFCFLDIRSPGLGDTAMYLCATSRGREMYEQFFGPGTRLTVL.

This clonotype has a count of ten or more. The V call is TRBV25-1, the J call TRBJ2-2; D unresolved. The CDR3 length is 14 residues. Trimming shortened V by 1 base and J by 8 bases, and 11 bases separated the two germline ends. In germline, CDR1 is MGHDK, CDR2 SYGVNS. The chain's CDR3 is CASSEWSRYGELFF. The CDR3 DNA sequence: TGTGCCAGCAGTGAATGGTCTAGGTATGGGGAGCTGTTTTTT.

In its sample, this clonotype was seen many times. This chain connects TRBV7-3 to TRBJ2-3; the match to TRBD1 covers 7 bases. Germline V gives CDR1 SGHTA, CDR2 FQGTGA. The V segment lost 5 bases and the J segment 5 bases; nucleotides outside the gene matches: 4. The CDR3 consists of 13 residues. The CDR3 coding sequence is TGTGCCAGCAGCCGACAGGGTCAAGATACGCAGTATTTT. It specifies CASSRQGQDTQYF.

The sample holds many counts of this clonotype. This chain joins TRBV15 and TRBJ1-3; D not certain. This CDR3 is built from 15 residues. Trimming took 1 base from V and 1 from J, leaving 8 bases between them. CDR1 and CDR2 (germline): LNHNV, YYDKDF (reference sequence). The CDR3 DNA reads as TGTGCCACCAGCAGAGGAGGTGTTTCTGGAAACACCATATATTTT. This sequence encodes CATSRGGVSGNTIYF.

This clonotype has only a few counts. This sequence joins TRBV7-6 and TRBJ1-1, with a tentative D call TRBD1 (5 bases). The CDR3 runs to 16 residues. The V end lost 5 bases, the J end lost 0 bases, and 16 bases lay between the germline ends. The germline V gene encodes CDR1 SGHVS and CDR2 FNYEAQ. CDR3 DNA sequence: TGTGCCAGCAGCCCCCCCCCCCGGGGGATGAACACTGAAGCTTTCTTT. Its translation: CASSPPPRGMNTEAFF.

This clonotype appeared many times. The J gene is TRBJ1-2, the V gene TRBV5-1; no clear D gene. The V gene lost 3 bases and the J gene lost 2 bases, with 11 bases spanning the gap. Germline V lookup: CDR1 SGHRS, CDR2 YFSETQ. The CDR3 spans 14 residues. CDR3 in DNA: TGCGCCAGCAGCTCTACTGACGGAAACTATGGCTACACCTTC. Translated, it gives CASSSTDGNYGYTF.

This clonotype was recorded many times. The V and J genes are TRBV20-1 and TRBJ2-5; the D gene is possibly TRBD1 (6 bases). Per germline, CDR1 DFQATT and CDR2 SNEGSKA (reference sequence). The CDR3 covers 14 residues. V was trimmed by 2 bases and J by 1 base, leaving 11 bases between them. CDR3 sequence (DNA): TGCAGTGCTAGATTGGGACAAGCCCAAGAGACCCAGTACTTC. Translated, it gives CSARLGQAQETQYF.

This clonotype occurred a few times. V is TRBV5-1 and J is TRBJ2-6; perhaps TRBD2 as D (5 bases). CDR1 and CDR2 (germline): SGHRS, YFSETQ. The ends were cut back, 4 bases at V and 0 bases at J, with 14 bases in the middle. The CDR3 extends over 17 amino acids. In DNA, the CDR3 is TGCGCCAGCAGCGGACTCGCTCCGAACTCTGGGGCCAACGTCCTGACTTTC. It encodes CASSGLAPNSGANVLTF.

The V gene is TRBV5-4, the J gene TRBJ1-3; D uncertain. Trimming removed 0 bases at V and 4 bases at J, with 8 bases between. This CDR3 has 14 amino acids. CDR1 and CDR2 from the germline V gene are SGHNT and YYREEE (reference sequence). The CDR3 region is CASSLAAEGNTIYF. The DNA for the CDR3 is TGTGCCAGCAGCTTGGCAGCAGAAGGAAACACCATATATTTT.